This T cell receptor beta chain appears in the sequencing data of a study of shared T cell receptors in the human thymus. The germline gives CDR1 SGHDN, CDR2 FVKESK. The ends lost 3 bases at V and 0 bases at J; junction bases unmatched: 1. CDR3 length: 16 amino acids. Sequencing used immunoSEQ multiplex PCR; TCRdb keeps in-frame clones, though not all of them. The profile covers over 450,000 clones, with 75% to 85% appearing a single time and about 0.014% taken by the ten largest. These data also featured in a second study, about human thymus T cells. From that second work: The people who donated were healthy Finnish babies having corrective surgery for congenital heart defects. The thymus tissue came from resections taken during corrective heart surgery. Apparent bias marked the V and J gene usage of thymic and blood repertoires. Highly overlapping thymic repertoires among unrelated individuals were reported in related research.

The V gene is TRBV14, the J gene TRBJ2-7; 14 nucleotides match TRBD2. This clonotype originated in a boy under two years old with a congenital heart defect. Sequencing was done on a sample of thymocytes. CDR3 nucleotides: TGTGCCAGCAGCCAGGGACTAGCGGGGGACTCCTACGAGCAGTACTTC. Translation gives CASSQGLAGDSYEQYF.